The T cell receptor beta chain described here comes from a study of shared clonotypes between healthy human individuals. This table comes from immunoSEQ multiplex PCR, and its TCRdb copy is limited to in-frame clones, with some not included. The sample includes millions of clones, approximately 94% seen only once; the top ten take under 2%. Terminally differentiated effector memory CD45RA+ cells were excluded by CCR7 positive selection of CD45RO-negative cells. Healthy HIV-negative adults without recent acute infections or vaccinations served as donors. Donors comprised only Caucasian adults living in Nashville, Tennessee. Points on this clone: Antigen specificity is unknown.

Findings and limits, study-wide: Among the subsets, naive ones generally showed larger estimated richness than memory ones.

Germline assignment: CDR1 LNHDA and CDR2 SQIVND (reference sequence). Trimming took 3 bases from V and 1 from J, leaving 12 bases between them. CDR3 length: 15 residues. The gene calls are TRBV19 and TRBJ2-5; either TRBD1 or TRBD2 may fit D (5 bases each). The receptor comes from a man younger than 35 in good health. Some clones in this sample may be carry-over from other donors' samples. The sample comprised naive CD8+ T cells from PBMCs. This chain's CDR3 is CASSIIPGTQETQYF. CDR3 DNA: TGTGCCAGTAGTATCATTCCAGGGACCCAAGAGACCCAGTACTTC.